The following is a T cell receptor (beta chain) sequence with its context. The sample originates from a study of blood T cell repertoires in COVID-19. Across the study: PBMCs, B-cell-depleted T cells, or T cells were the source of the cDNA or gDNA that made up the material.

The data were produced by immunoSEQ multiplex PCR, yet TCRdb's version contains in-frame clones alone and is incomplete. The table has hundreds of thousands of clones, approximately 85% seen once. Sequencing was done on a sample of peripheral blood. This receptor was obtained from a man between 35 and 55 years old with acute or convalescent COVID-19.

This chain's CDR3 is CSGRSPRSTDTQYF. CDR3 nucleotides: TGCAGCGGGAGGTCCCCAAGGTCGACAGATACGCAGTATTTT. The chain uses TRBV29-1 and TRBJ2-3; possible D gene TRBD2, 5 bases. The CDR3 totals 14 residues. Per germline, CDR1 SQVTM and CDR2 ANQGSEA. The ends were cut back, 7 bases at V and 3 bases at J, with 17 bases in the middle.